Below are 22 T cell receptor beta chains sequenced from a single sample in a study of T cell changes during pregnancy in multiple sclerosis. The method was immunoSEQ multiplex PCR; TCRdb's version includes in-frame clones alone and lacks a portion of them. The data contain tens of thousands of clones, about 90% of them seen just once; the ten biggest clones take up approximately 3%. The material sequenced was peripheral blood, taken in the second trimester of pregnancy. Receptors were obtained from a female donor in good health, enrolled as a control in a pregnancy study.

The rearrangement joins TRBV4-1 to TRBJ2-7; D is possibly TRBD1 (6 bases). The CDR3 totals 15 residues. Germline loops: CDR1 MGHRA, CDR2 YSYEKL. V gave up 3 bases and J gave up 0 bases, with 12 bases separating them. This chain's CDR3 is CASSHRGTVSYEQYF. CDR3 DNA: TGCGCCAGCAGCCATAGGGGGACGGTCTCCTACGAGCAGTACTTC.

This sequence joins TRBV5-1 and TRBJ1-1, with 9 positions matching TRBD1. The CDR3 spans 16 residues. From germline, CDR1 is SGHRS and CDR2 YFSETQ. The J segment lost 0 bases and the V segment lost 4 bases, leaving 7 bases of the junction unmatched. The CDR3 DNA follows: TGCGCCAGCAGCCAAAATACAGGGGGCATGAACACTGAAGCTTTCTTT. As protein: CASSQNTGGMNTEAFF.

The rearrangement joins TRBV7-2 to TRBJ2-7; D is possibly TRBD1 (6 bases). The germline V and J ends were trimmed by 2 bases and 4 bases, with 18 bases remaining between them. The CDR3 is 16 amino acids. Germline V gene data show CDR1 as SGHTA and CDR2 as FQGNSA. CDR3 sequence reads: CASSLTARGGGYEQYF. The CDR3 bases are TGTGCCAGCAGCTTAACAGCCAGGGGTGGAGGTTACGAGCAGTACTTC.

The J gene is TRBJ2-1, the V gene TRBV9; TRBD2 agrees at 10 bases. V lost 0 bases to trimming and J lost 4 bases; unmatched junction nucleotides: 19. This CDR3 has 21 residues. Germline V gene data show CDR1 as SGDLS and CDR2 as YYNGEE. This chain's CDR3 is CASSVAGLKSGRALGYNEQFF. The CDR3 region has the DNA TGTGCCAGCAGCGTAGCCGGATTGAAAAGCGGGAGGGCCCTTGGGTACAATGAGCAGTTCTTC.

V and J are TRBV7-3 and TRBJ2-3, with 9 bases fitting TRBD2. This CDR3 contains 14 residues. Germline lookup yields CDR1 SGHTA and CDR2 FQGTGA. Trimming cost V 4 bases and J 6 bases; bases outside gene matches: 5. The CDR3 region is CASSSSGLADTQYF. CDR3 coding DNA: TGTGCCAGCAGCTCCTCGGGACTAGCCGATACGCAGTATTTT.

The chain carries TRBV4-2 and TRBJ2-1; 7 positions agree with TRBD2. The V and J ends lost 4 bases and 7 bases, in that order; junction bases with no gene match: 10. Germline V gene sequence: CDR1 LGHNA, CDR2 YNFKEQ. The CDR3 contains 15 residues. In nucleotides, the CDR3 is TGTGCCAGCAGCCGACGCTCTAGCGGTATGAATGAGCAGTTCTTC. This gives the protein CASSRRSSGMNEQFF.

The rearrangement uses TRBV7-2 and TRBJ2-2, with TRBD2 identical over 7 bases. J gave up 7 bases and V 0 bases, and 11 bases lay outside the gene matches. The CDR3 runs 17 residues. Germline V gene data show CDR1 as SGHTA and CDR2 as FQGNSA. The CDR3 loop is CASSLAGGTKPGGELFF. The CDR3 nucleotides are TGTGCCAGCAGCTTAGCAGGTGGGACTAAGCCGGGCGGGGAGCTGTTTTTT.

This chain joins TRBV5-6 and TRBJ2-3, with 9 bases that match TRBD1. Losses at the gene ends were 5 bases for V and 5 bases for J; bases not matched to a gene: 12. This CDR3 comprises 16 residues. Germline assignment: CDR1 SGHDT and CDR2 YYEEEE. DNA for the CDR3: TGTGCCAGCAGGGAAACCGGGACAGGGAGCGAAGATACGCAGTATTTT. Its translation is CASRETGTGSEDTQYF.

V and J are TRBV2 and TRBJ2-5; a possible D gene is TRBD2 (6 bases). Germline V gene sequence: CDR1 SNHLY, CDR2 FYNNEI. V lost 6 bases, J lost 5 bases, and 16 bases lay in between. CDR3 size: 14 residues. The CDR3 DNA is TGTGCCAGCAGCGGGACGACTAGTTTGGAGACCCAGTACTTC. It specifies CASSGTTSLETQYF.

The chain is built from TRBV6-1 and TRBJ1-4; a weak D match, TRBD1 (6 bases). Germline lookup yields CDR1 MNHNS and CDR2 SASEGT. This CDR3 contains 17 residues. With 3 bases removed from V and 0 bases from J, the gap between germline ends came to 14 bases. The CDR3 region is CASSERRDIPTNEKLFF. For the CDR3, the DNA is TGTGCCAGCAGTGAGAGACGGGACATACCAACTAATGAAAAACTGTTTTTT.

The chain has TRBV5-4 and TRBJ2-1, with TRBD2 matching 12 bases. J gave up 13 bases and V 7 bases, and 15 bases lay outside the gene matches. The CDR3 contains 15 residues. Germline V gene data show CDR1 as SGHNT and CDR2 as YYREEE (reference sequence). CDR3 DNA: TGTGCCAGCCGTGCGGAACTAGCGGGGGGCCTCCCTCAGTTCTTC. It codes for CASRAELAGGLPQFF.

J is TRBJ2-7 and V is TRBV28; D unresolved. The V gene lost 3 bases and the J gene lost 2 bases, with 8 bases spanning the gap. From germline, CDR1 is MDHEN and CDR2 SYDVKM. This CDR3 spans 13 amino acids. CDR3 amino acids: CASSFRFTYEQYF. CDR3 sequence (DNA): TGTGCCAGCAGTTTCAGGTTTACCTACGAGCAGTACTTC.

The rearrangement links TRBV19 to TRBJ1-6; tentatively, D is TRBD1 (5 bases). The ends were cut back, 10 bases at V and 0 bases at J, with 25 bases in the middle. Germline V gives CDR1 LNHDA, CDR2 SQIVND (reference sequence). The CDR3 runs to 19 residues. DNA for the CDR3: TGTGCCACATCGGGGGGTGCACTCGGCCGAAGCTCCTATAATTCACCCCTCCACTTT. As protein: CATSGGALGRSSYNSPLHF.

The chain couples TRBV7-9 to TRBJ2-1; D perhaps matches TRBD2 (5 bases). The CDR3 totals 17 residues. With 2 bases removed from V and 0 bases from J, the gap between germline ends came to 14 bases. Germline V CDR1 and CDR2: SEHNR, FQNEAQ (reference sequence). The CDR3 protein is CASSLLRWESSYNEQFF. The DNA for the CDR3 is TGTGCCAGCAGCTTACTCCGCTGGGAGAGCTCCTACAATGAGCAGTTCTTC.

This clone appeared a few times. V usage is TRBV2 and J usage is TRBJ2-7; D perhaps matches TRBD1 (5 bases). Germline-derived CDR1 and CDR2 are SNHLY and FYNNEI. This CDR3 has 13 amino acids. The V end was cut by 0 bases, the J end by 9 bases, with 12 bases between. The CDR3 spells CASSEALQGWQYF. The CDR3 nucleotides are TGTGCCAGCAGTGAAGCGCTTCAGGGCTGGCAGTACTTC.

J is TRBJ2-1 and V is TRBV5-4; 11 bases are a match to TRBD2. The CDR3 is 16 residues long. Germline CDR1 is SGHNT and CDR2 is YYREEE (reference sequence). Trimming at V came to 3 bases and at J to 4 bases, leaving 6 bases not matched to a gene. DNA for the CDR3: TGTGCCAGCAGCTCTAAGACTAGCGGGGCGTACAATGAGCAGTTCTTC. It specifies CASSSKTSGAYNEQFF.

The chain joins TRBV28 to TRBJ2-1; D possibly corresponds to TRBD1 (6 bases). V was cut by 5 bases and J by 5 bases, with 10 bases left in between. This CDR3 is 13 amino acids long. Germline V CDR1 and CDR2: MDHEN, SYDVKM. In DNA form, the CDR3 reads TGTGCCAGCAGTGGACAGACTGACAATGAGCAGTTCTTC. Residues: CASSGQTDNEQFF.

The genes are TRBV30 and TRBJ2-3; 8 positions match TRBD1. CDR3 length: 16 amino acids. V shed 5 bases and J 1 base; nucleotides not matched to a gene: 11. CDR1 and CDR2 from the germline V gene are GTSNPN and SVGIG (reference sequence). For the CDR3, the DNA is TGTGCCTGGTCATACCCCCCGGGACAGGGCACAGATACGCAGTATTTT. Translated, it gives CAWSYPPGQGTDTQYF.

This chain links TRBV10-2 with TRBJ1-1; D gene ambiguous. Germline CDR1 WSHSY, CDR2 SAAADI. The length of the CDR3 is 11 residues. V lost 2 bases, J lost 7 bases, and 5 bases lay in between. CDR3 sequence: CASSEHGEAFF. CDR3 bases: TGCGCCAGCAGTGAGCACGGTGAAGCTTTCTTT.

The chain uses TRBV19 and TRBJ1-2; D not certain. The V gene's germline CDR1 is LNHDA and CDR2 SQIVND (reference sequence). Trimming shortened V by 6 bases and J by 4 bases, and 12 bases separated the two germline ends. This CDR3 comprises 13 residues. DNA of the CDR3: TGTGCCAGTAGCGATCGGGGATTCTATGGCTACACCTTC. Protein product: CASSDRGFYGYTF.

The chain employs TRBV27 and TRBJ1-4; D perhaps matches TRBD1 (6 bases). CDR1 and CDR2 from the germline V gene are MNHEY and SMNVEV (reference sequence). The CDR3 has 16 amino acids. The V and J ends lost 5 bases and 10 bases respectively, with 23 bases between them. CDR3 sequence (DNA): TGTGCCAGCAGTCCCACATACAGGGATAATATCGGAAAACTGTTTTTT. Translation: CASSPTYRDNIGKLFF. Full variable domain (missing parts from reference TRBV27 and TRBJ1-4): EAQVTQNPRYLITVTGKKLTVTCSQNMNHEYMSWYRQDPGLGLRQIYYSMNVEVTDKGDVPEGYKVSRKEKRNFPLILESPSPNQTSLYFCASSPTYRDNIGKLFFGSGTQLSVL.

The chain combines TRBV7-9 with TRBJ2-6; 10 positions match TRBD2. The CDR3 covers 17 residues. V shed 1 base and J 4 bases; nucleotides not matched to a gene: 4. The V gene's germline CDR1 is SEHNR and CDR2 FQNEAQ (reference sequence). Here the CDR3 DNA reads TGTGCCAGCAGCTTAGGGGGACTAGCGTCCGGGGCCAACGTCCTGACTTTC. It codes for CASSLGGLASGANVLTF. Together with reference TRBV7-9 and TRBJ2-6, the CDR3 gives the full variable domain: DTGVSQNPRHKITKRGQNVTFRCDPISEHNRLYWYRQTLGQGPEFLTYFQNEAQLEKSRLLSDRFSAERPKGSFSTLEIQRTEQGDSAMYLCASSLGGLASGANVLTFGAGSRLTVL.